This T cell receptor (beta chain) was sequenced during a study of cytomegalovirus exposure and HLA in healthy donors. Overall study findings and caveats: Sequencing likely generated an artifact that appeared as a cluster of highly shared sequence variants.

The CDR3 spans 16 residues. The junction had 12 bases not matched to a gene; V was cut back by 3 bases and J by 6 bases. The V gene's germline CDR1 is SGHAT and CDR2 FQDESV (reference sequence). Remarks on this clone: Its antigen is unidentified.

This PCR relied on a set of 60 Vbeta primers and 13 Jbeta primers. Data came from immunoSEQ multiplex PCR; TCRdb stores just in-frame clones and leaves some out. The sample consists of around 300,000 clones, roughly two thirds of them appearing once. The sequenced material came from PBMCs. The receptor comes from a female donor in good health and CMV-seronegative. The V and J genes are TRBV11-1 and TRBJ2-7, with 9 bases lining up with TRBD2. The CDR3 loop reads CASSFRSLAGPGEQYF. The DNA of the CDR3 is TGTGCCAGCAGCTTCCGCTCCCTAGCGGGACCTGGCGAGCAGTACTTC. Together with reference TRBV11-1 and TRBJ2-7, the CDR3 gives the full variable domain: EAEVAQSPRYKITEKSQAVAFWCDPISGHATLYWYRQILGQGPELLVQFQDESVVDDSQLPKDRFSAERLKGVDSTLKIQPAELGDSAMYLCASSFRSLAGPGEQYFGPGTRLTVT.